Presented here are 27 T cell receptor beta chains from one specimen sequenced in a study of shared clonotypes between healthy human individuals. Using immunoSEQ multiplex PCR, the repertoire was profiled, and TCRdb retains in-frame clones only, with some absent. The sample has 85,000 to 100,000 clones; 60% to 70% are singletons. Material for sequencing was memory CD8+ T cells sorted from blood. Sample subset: CD45RO+ cells pooled with CCR7-negative TemRA cells. The receptors were gathered from a man aged 30-40 years in good health.

This CDR3 reads CASSLGGLAVTYEQYF. DNA for the CDR3: TGTGCCAGCAGCTTAGGCGGACTAGCGGTTACCTACGAGCAGTACTTC. The chain carries TRBV5-4 and TRBJ2-7, with TRBD2 matching 10 bases. This CDR3 region has 16 residues. Germline V lookup: CDR1 SGHNT, CDR2 YYREEE (reference sequence). Trimming took 2 bases from V and 2 from J; bases not matched to a gene: 7.

As regards this clone: The sample holds other DNA sequences that translate to the same CDR3. The chain joins TRBV2 to TRBJ2-7; TRBD1 agrees at 11 bases. Germline V lookup: CDR1 SNHLY, CDR2 FYNNEI. The CDR3 totals 15 residues. J lost 4 bases, V lost 0 bases, and 2 bases had no gene match. The CDR3 DNA follows: TGTGCCAGCAGTGAAGCCCGGGACAGGGGGTACGAGCAGTACTTC. Its translation: CASSEARDRGYEQYF. Full variable domain (outside the CDR3, taken from reference TRBV2 and TRBJ2-7): EPEVTQTPSHQVTQMGQEVILRCVPISNHLYFYWYRQILGQKVEFLVSFYNNEISEKSEIFDDQFSVERPDGSNFTLKIRSTKLEDSAMYFCASSEARDRGYEQYFGPGTRLTVT.

The chain has TRBV6-5 and TRBJ2-2; D possibly corresponds to TRBD1 (6 bases). V was shortened by 6 bases and J by 8 bases, with 19 bases between the two germline ends. This CDR3 has 15 residues. Germline assignment: CDR1 MNHEY and CDR2 SVGAGI. The DNA of the CDR3 is TGTGCCAGCAGCCCAGGACAGCCGTCAGCAGGGGAGCTGTTTTTT. Residues: CASSPGQPSAGELFF.

This chain's CDR3 is CASSLGGDYGYTF. The CDR3 DNA reads TGTGCCAGCAGCCTCGGGGGGGACTATGGCTACACCTTC. This chain uses TRBV9 with TRBJ1-2; D might be TRBD1 (5 bases). CDR1 SGDLS and CDR2 YYNGEE come from the germline V gene. This CDR3 is 13 amino acids long. The V end was cut by 4 bases, the J end by 3 bases, with 10 bases between.

This clone has only a few counts. The chain combines TRBV10-1 with TRBJ2-7, with 8 nucleotides matching TRBD1. From germline, CDR1 is WNHNN and CDR2 SYGVQD (reference sequence). This CDR3 comprises 15 residues. V was clipped by 8 bases and J by 3 bases; unmatched bases: 12. CDR3 protein: CASSEGIGTGYEQYF. The DNA for the CDR3 is TGCGCCAGCTCCGAGGGTATAGGGACAGGCTACGAGCAGTACTTC.

In its sample, this clone ranks as medium-sized. The V gene is TRBV6-6, the J gene TRBJ2-4, with D unclear. In germline, CDR1 is MNHNY, CDR2 SVGAGI (reference sequence). V was cut by 0 bases and J by 1 base, with 7 bases left in between. CDR3 size: 15 residues. The CDR3 DNA reads as TGTGCCAGCAGTTACTCGACTGGGGCCAAAAACATTCAGTACTTC. Protein product: CASSYSTGAKNIQYF.

V and J are TRBV7-2 and TRBJ2-7; 10 nucleotides line up with TRBD2. V gave up 5 bases and J gave up 7 bases; unmatched junction bases: 8. CDR3 length: 14 amino acids. The germline V gene encodes CDR1 SGHTA and CDR2 FQGNSA. The CDR3 coding sequence is TGTGCCAGCAGCACTAGCGGGGCATTGGGTGAGCAGTACTTC. Protein product: CASSTSGALGEQYF.

The V and J genes are TRBV28 and TRBJ2-3; 9 nucleotides match TRBD2. CDR3 length: 16 residues. The V and J ends lost 3 bases and 4 bases, in that order; junction bases with no gene match: 8. The germline CDR1 and CDR2 sequences are MDHEN and SYDVKM. CDR3 amino acids: CASSFPAGGGADTQYF. DNA of the CDR3: TGTGCCAGCAGTTTTCCAGCGGGAGGAGGGGCAGATACGCAGTATTTT. Complete variable domain (other parts from reference TRBV28 and TRBJ2-3): DVKVTQSSRYLVKRTGEKVFLECVQDMDHENMFWYRQDPGLGLRLIYFSYDVKMKEKGDIPEGYSVSREKKERFSLILESASTNQTSMYLCASSFPAGGGADTQYFGPGTRLTVL.

In this sample, this clone turned up many times. The chain has TRBV29-1 and TRBJ2-1, with 9 bases that match TRBD2. From germline, CDR1 is SQVTM and CDR2 ANQGSEA. CDR3 length equals 15 residues. V dropped 0 bases and J dropped 5; count of bases not matched to a gene: 5. The CDR3 reads CSVEEGSGGHNEQFF. The CDR3 coding sequence is TGCAGCGTTGAAGAGGGCAGCGGGGGGCACAATGAGCAGTTCTTC.

V usage is TRBV6-4 and J usage is TRBJ2-1, with 7 bases that match TRBD2. J was trimmed by 7 bases and V by 6 bases; bases with no gene match: 3. Germline CDR1 reads MRHNA; CDR2 reads SNTAGT. The CDR3 is made up of 12 amino acids. CDR3 region: CASSAGLNEQFF. In nucleotides, the CDR3 is TGTGCCAGCAGCGCGGGACTAAATGAGCAGTTCTTC.

The chain combines TRBV28 with TRBJ1-5; D is unresolved. Trimming shortened V by 6 bases and J by 5 bases, and 20 bases separated the two germline ends. Germline assignment: CDR1 MDHEN and CDR2 SYDVKM. The CDR3 is 16 residues long. CDR3: CASSPSELGWDQPQHF. Written as DNA, the CDR3 is TGTGCCAGCAGCCCGTCCGAGTTGGGTTGGGATCAGCCCCAGCATTTT.

The chain uses TRBV5-1 and TRBJ1-4, with 7 bases matching TRBD1. CDR1 and CDR2 from the germline V gene are SGHRS and YFSETQ. V gave up 3 bases and J gave up 2 bases; unmatched junction bases: 1. The CDR3 is made up of 14 amino acids. The CDR3 loop reads CASSSTGTNEKLFF. In nucleotides, the CDR3 is TGCGCCAGCAGCTCGACAGGGACTAATGAAAAACTGTTTTTT.

The chain employs TRBV25-1 and TRBJ1-1, with D perhaps matching TRBD1 (5 bases). This CDR3 is 14 amino acids long. Germline CDR1 and CDR2: MGHDK and SYGVNS. Trimming removed 3 bases at V and 8 bases at J, with 16 bases between. The CDR3 DNA follows: TGTGCCAGCAGTGAGGGTGTTAGGGACGAAGAAGCTTTCTTT. Amino acids: CASSEGVRDEEAFF.

This clone was seen a few times. This chain links TRBV25-1 with TRBJ2-2; 9 bases align to TRBD1. The CDR3 loop spans 14 amino acids. CDR1 and CDR2 (germline): MGHDK, SYGVNS. V lost 7 bases to trimming and J lost 6 bases; unmatched junction nucleotides: 6. The CDR3 DNA sequence: TGTGCCAGCATAGGGACAGGGTTTGCCGGGGAGCTGTTTTTT. It yields the protein CASIGTGFAGELFF. The complete variable domain, with remaining parts taken from reference TRBV25-1 and TRBJ2-2, reads EADIYQTPRYLVIGTGKKITLECSQTMGHDKMYWYQQDPGMELHLIHYSYGVNSTEKGDLSSESTVSRIRTEHFPLTLESARPSHTSQYLCASIGTGFAGELFFGEGSRLTVL.

This chain joins TRBV11-2 and TRBJ2-4, with a tentative D call TRBD1 (5 bases). The CDR3 extends over 17 amino acids. Trimming cost V 4 bases and J 0 bases, with 16 bases left between them. From germline, CDR1 is SGHAT and CDR2 FQNNGV. In DNA form, the CDR3 reads TGTGCCAGCAGCTATGACAGCACTTTACTAGCCAAAAACATTCAGTACTTC. As protein: CASSYDSTLLAKNIQYF.

The chain recombines TRBV2 with TRBJ1-1, with no clear D. This CDR3 contains 13 residues. Deletions cut 7 bases from V and 1 base from J, with 10 bases between. The germline CDR1 and CDR2 sequences are SNHLY and FYNNEI. The CDR3: CASIRDKNTEAFF. For the CDR3, the DNA is TGTGCCAGCATTAGGGATAAGAACACTGAAGCTTTCTTT.

This chain connects TRBV11-2 to TRBJ2-7; the D is unclear. Between the trimmed V and J ends, which lost 5 bases and 5 bases, there was a span of 16 bases. The germline V gene encodes CDR1 SGHAT and CDR2 FQNNGV. This CDR3 spans 14 amino acids. DNA for the CDR3: TGTGCCAGCAGCAGGGCAGGCCTTGAGAACGAGCAGTACTTC. Its protein is CASSRAGLENEQYF.

V and J are TRBV29-1 and TRBJ2-6; D not resolved. This CDR3 comprises 16 residues. Between the trimmed V and J ends, which lost 2 bases and 3 bases, there was a span of 14 bases. Germline CDR1 reads SQVTM; CDR2 reads ANQGSEA. The CDR3 protein is CSVETDLGSGANVLTF. The CDR3 DNA is TGCAGCGTTGAAACAGACCTAGGAAGTGGGGCCAACGTCCTGACTTTC.

This clone showed up just a few times. The J gene is TRBJ1-1, the V gene TRBV15, with D possibly TRBD1 on 5 matching bases. The CDR3 sequence is 12 residues long. Germline CDR1 is LNHNV and CDR2 is YYDKDF (reference sequence). V was pared by 3 bases and J by 5 bases, with 7 bases between. CDR3: CATSRWGTEAFF. The CDR3 region has the DNA TGTGCCACCAGCAGGTGGGGGACTGAAGCTTTCTTT.

The chain couples TRBV10-3 to TRBJ2-1, with 8 bases lining up with TRBD2. V was clipped by 2 bases and J by 6 bases; unmatched bases: 9. CDR3 length: 16 amino acids. Germline loops: CDR1 ENHRY, CDR2 SYGVKD. The CDR3 is CAISEGVAGSGNEQFF. The CDR3 coding sequence is TGTGCCATCAGTGAGGGGGTAGCGGGGTCGGGCAATGAGCAGTTCTTC.

V usage is TRBV2 and J usage is TRBJ2-7; 9 nucleotides agree with TRBD2. The CDR3 is made up of 18 amino acids. The germline gives CDR1 SNHLY, CDR2 FYNNEI. J gave up 2 bases and V 4 bases, and 15 bases lay outside the gene matches. Written as DNA, the CDR3 is TGTGCCAGCAGTGGCCTCAAATCAACACTAGCGGGCACCTACGAGCAGTACTTC. Translation: CASSGLKSTLAGTYEQYF.

The CDR3 region is CASSLDLDRAVQETQYF. The CDR3 DNA reads TGTGCCAGCAGCTTAGATCTGGACAGGGCGGTACAAGAGACCCAGTACTTC. The chain has TRBV7-9 and TRBJ2-5; 8 positions match TRBD1. Trimming at V came to 1 base and at J to 2 bases, leaving 9 bases not matched to a gene. This CDR3 spans 17 amino acids. Germline V gene lookup returns CDR1 SEHNR and CDR2 FQNEAQ (reference sequence). The full variable domain, with the rest looked up from reference TRBV7-9 and TRBJ2-5, is DTGVSQNPRHKITKRGQNVTFRCDPISEHNRLYWYRQTLGQGPEFLTYFQNEAQLEKSRLLSDRFSAERPKGSFSTLEIQRTEQGDSAMYLCASSLDLDRAVQETQYFGPGTRLLVL.

This clone was counted a few times. V is TRBV28 and J is TRBJ1-1; D is unclear. The CDR3 length is 11 residues. V dropped 11 bases and J dropped 1 base, with 8 bases sitting between them. From germline, CDR1 is MDHEN and CDR2 SYDVKM. The CDR3: CASNGNTEAFF. The CDR3, as DNA: TGTGCCTCCAATGGGAACACTGAAGCTTTCTTT.

The chain is built from TRBV25-1 and TRBJ2-3, with D perhaps TRBD1 (5 bases). V lost 3 bases and J lost 3, with 7 bases in between. The CDR3 contains 13 residues. The germline V gene has CDR1 MGHDK and CDR2 SYGVNS. The CDR3 region is CASSDQGTDTQYF. The CDR3 DNA sequence: TGTGCCAGCAGTGATCAGGGTACAGATACGCAGTATTTT.

V usage is TRBV5-1 and J usage is TRBJ2-1, with 8 bases aligning to TRBD2. The V gene end was trimmed by 4 bases and the J gene end by 4 bases; junction bases not matched to a gene: 4. This CDR3 region has 14 residues. Germline V CDR1 and CDR2: SGHRS, YFSETQ. The CDR3 protein is CASSQEREYNEQFF. CDR3 bases: TGCGCCAGCAGCCAAGAGCGGGAGTACAATGAGCAGTTCTTC.

As DNA, the CDR3 is TGCGCCAGCAGCCAAGTCGTTTTGGGCACCGGGGAGCTGTTTTTT. Protein sequence: CASSQVVLGTGELFF. The V gene is TRBV4-1, the J gene TRBJ2-2; the D is unclear. There are 15 residues in the CDR3. Trimming pared 1 base from V and 4 bases from J, leaving 10 bases between. CDR1 is MGHRA and CDR2 is YSYEKL in the germline V gene.

This sequence joins TRBV29-1 and TRBJ2-3, with D uncertain. This CDR3 has 16 residues. CDR1 is SQVTM, CDR2 ANQGSEA, per germline. V was clipped by 5 bases and J by 4 bases, with 22 bases between them. CDR3 nucleotides: TGCAGCGTTAGCCGAGACAACCGAGCCCCAGCAGATACGCAGTATTTT. Amino acids: CSVSRDNRAPADTQYF.